Shown below are 25 T cell receptor beta chains from a single sample sequenced in a study of CD8 T cells in Susac syndrome. An input of roughly 0.5 to 1 ug of RNA was subjected to reverse transcription using random hexamers. TCRdb processed the immunoSEQ multiplex PCR reads anew with MiXCR; each CDR3 protein has one entry. The table shows some 110,000 distinct CDR3 sequences, with approximately 95% occurring only once. Sequences were obtained from CD8+ T cells from PBMCs. These receptors originate from a human donor with Susac syndrome.

The chain carries TRBV6-6 and TRBJ1-6; TRBD1 matches 10 bases. The CDR3 length is 14 residues. The V and J ends lost 6 bases and 10 bases, in that order; junction bases with no gene match: 6. Germline CDR1 is MNHNY and CDR2 is SVGAGI (reference sequence). In DNA form, the CDR3 reads TGTGCCAGCAGCTGGACAGGGGGGGAATCACCCCTCCACTTT. This codes for CASSWTGGESPLHF.

The rearrangement uses TRBV2 and TRBJ1-2; D is possibly TRBD1 (5 bases). V lost 7 bases and J lost 6, with 18 bases in between. The V gene's germline CDR1 is SNHLY and CDR2 FYNNEI. The CDR3 is 14 residues long. The CDR3: CASMVVGALDGYTF. CDR3 sequence (DNA): TGTGCCAGCATGGTAGTCGGGGCCCTGGATGGCTACACCTTC.

This chain links TRBV20-1 with TRBJ2-5; D assignment may be TRBD1 or TRBD2 (6 bases each). Per germline, CDR1 DFQATT and CDR2 SNEGSKA (reference sequence). The CDR3 consists of 15 residues. V lost 3 bases to trimming and J lost 4 bases, with 18 bases between them. The CDR3 here is CSARKGGGDSETQYF. The CDR3 DNA is TGCAGTGCTAGGAAGGGGGGCGGAGATTCAGAGACCCAGTACTTC.

V gene TRBV14 combines with J gene TRBJ2-6; unclear D gene. The germline gives CDR1 SGHDN, CDR2 FVKESK. The CDR3 has 17 residues. The V end lost 0 bases, the J end lost 0 bases, and 9 bases lay between the germline ends. CDR3 DNA: TGTGCCAGCAGCCAAGAGTGGTCCCACTCTGGGGCCAACGTCCTGACTTTC. Residues: CASSQEWSHSGANVLTF.

This sequence joins TRBV27 and TRBJ2-2, with TRBD2 identical over 13 bases. V trimming: 5 bases; J trimming: 5 bases; junction bases outside the gene matches: 8. Germline V lookup: CDR1 MNHEY, CDR2 SMNVEV (reference sequence). The CDR3 is 17 residues long. The CDR3 sequence: CASSTLAGGAWTGELFF. In DNA, the CDR3 is TGTGCCAGCAGTACACTAGCGGGGGGGGCCTGGACCGGGGAGCTGTTTTTT.

The V gene is TRBV5-6, the J gene TRBJ2-3; D may match TRBD1 or TRBD2 (5 bases each). The length of the CDR3 is 15 residues. Germline lookup yields CDR1 SGHDT and CDR2 YYEEEE. Trimming took off 5 bases at V and 0 bases at J, with 13 bases between the two ends. CDR3 in amino acids: CASSQGGGSTDTQYF. The CDR3 region has the DNA TGTGCCAGCAGTCAGGGTGGGGGAAGCACAGATACGCAGTATTTT.

The chain couples TRBV7-8 to TRBJ2-1; D is unclear. The CDR3 loop spans 13 amino acids. Germline V CDR1 and CDR2: SGHVS, FQNEAQ. Trimming shortened V by 5 bases and J by 6 bases, and 11 bases separated the two germline ends. CDR3 sequence (DNA): TGTGCCAGCAGCCTTACTGTCTCCAATGAGCAGTTCTTC. It specifies CASSLTVSNEQFF. Full variable domain (remainder filled in from reference TRBV7-8 and TRBJ2-1): GAGVSQSPRYKVAKRGQDVALRCDPISGHVSLFWYQQALGQGPEFLTYFQNEAQLDKSGLPSDRFFAERPEGSVSTLKIQRTQQEDSAVYLCASSLTVSNEQFFGPGTRLTVL.

This chain uses TRBV9 with TRBJ2-3, with D maybe TRBD1 (5 bases). From germline, CDR1 is SGDLS and CDR2 YYNGEE. V dropped 3 bases and J dropped 4 bases, with 9 bases sitting between them. This CDR3 has 13 residues. This CDR3 reads CASSASGSDTQYF. Here the CDR3 DNA reads TGTGCCAGCAGCGCGTCAGGGTCAGATACGCAGTATTTT.

CDR3 DNA: TGCAGCGTTGTATGGGGGCATGGCTACACCTTC. It codes for CSVVWGHGYTF. The rearrangement joins TRBV29-1 to TRBJ1-2; D is perhaps TRBD1 (6 bases). The CDR3 runs to 11 residues. Germline CDR1 is SQVTM and CDR2 is ANQGSEA. The ends were cut back, 4 bases at V and 6 bases at J, with 9 bases in the middle.

The chain uses TRBV5-1 and TRBJ2-6; a possible D gene is TRBD1 (6 bases). The V end lost 3 bases, the J end lost 0 bases, and 10 bases lay between the germline ends. This CDR3 is built from 16 residues. Germline-derived CDR1 and CDR2 are SGHRS and YFSETQ. The CDR3 DNA sequence: TGCGCCAGCAGCTCAAGACAGGTCTCTGGGGCCAACGTCCTGACTTTC. This gives the protein CASSSRQVSGANVLTF.

This chain joins TRBV29-1 and TRBJ1-1, with D unresolved. The CDR3 is 14 residues long. Germline V gene sequence: CDR1 SQVTM, CDR2 ANQGSEA. Between the trimmed V and J ends, which lost 2 bases and 6 bases, there was a span of 16 bases. Here the CDR3 DNA reads TGCAGCGTTGAACAGTTCACCGGGTACCCTGAAGCTTTCTTT. Protein: CSVEQFTGYPEAFF. The variable domain in full, with the rest retrieved from reference TRBV29-1 and TRBJ1-1, is SAVISQKPSRDICQRGTSLTIQCQVDSQVTMMFWYRQQPGQSLTLIATANQGSEATYESGFVIDKFPISRPNLTFSTLTVSNMSPEDSSIYLCSVEQFTGYPEAFFGQGTRLTVV.

The rearrangement uses TRBV6-2 or TRBV6-3 and TRBJ1-1, with TRBD1 matching 7 bases. Trimming at V came to 10 bases and at J to 3 bases, leaving 5 bases not matched to a gene. This CDR3 comprises 12 residues. CDR1 and CDR2 (germline): MNHEY, SVGEGT. CDR3 nucleotide sequence: TGTGCCACCAGGGGGGCCTACACTGAAGCTTTCTTT. Its translation: CATRGAYTEAFF.

CDR3 nucleotide sequence: TGTGCCAGCAGCTTACCGACAGACAATGAGCAGTTCTTC. Protein: CASSLPTDNEQFF. V and J are TRBV11-2 and TRBJ2-1, with D perhaps matching TRBD1 (5 bases). Between the trimmed V and J ends, which lost 2 bases and 5 bases, there was a span of 7 bases. This CDR3 is built from 13 residues. CDR1 SGHAT and CDR2 FQNNGV come from the germline V gene.

CDR3 sequence reads: CASTVGQGLTGELFF. In DNA form, the CDR3 reads TGTGCCAGCACAGTAGGACAGGGTCTAACCGGGGAGCTGTTTTTT. The rearrangement uses TRBV2 and TRBJ2-2; the match to TRBD1 covers 8 bases. The CDR3 spans 15 residues. The germline gives CDR1 SNHLY, CDR2 FYNNEI. Trimming cost V 7 bases and J 5 bases; bases outside gene matches: 9.

CDR3 loop: CASSPPGTSGGKFSETQYF. The CDR3, as DNA: TGTGCCAGCAGCCCACCGGGGACTAGCGGGGGCAAATTCTCAGAGACCCAGTACTTC. This chain links TRBV12-3 or TRBV12-4 with TRBJ2-5; 14 bases match TRBD2. CDR3 size: 19 residues. V shed 6 bases and J 4 bases; nucleotides not matched to a gene: 16.

This sequence joins TRBV15 and TRBJ2-6, with D possibly matching TRBD1 (5 bases). Trimming shortened V by 2 bases and J by 4 bases, and 15 bases separated the two germline ends. The CDR3 contains 17 residues. Germline CDR1 and CDR2: LNHNV and YYDKDF (reference sequence). The CDR3 reads CATSRSAPAGGANVLTF. The CDR3 DNA reads as TGTGCCACCAGCAGATCGGCCCCGGCAGGGGGGGCCAACGTCCTGACTTTC.

This chain uses TRBV20-1 with TRBJ1-1; possibly TRBD1 for D (6 bases). The CDR3 has 14 amino acids. Trimming removed 4 bases at V and 0 bases at J, with 12 bases between. Germline V gene sequence: CDR1 DFQATT, CDR2 SNEGSKA (reference sequence). The CDR3 bases are TGCAGTGCTACACAGGGCCCCATGAACACTGAAGCTTTCTTT. Its translation is CSATQGPMNTEAFF.

The chain combines TRBV27 with TRBJ2-3, with 8 bases matching TRBD2. Germline V lookup: CDR1 MNHEY, CDR2 SMNVEV (reference sequence). The CDR3 sequence is 15 residues long. V lost 3 bases and J lost 6; bases outside the gene matches: 8. This CDR3 is CASSLGRGAPDTQYF. The CDR3 DNA is TGTGCCAGCAGTTTGGGGCGGGGGGCCCCCGATACGCAGTATTTT.

The chain carries TRBV4-3 and TRBJ2-1; D uncertain. The CDR3 extends over 14 amino acids. The V gene lost 1 base and the J gene lost 0 bases, with 4 bases spanning the gap. In germline, CDR1 is LGHNA, CDR2 YSLEER. The CDR3: CASSQARSYNEQFF. The CDR3 region has the DNA TGCGCCAGCAGCCAAGCGCGCTCCTACAATGAGCAGTTCTTC.

This chain joins TRBV5-1 and TRBJ2-1, with a possible D match to TRBD2 (6 bases). The CDR3 runs 15 residues. Trimming removed 4 bases from V and 0 bases from J, with 11 bases in between. Germline-derived CDR1 and CDR2 are SGHRS and YFSETQ. CDR3 residues: CASSPRESSYNEQFF. The CDR3 bases are TGCGCCAGCAGCCCCCGGGAGAGCTCCTACAATGAGCAGTTCTTC.

The rearrangement uses TRBV20-1 and TRBJ2-5; tentatively, D is TRBD2 (6 bases). Germline V gene lookup returns CDR1 DFQATT and CDR2 SNEGSKA (reference sequence). Trimming pared 3 bases from V and 4 bases from J, leaving 9 bases between. The CDR3 runs 12 residues. The CDR3 DNA reads TGCAGTGCTAGTGAGGGAGGAGAGACCCAGTACTTC. Translated: CSASEGGETQYF.

The chain is built from TRBV12-3 or TRBV12-4 and TRBJ2-4; D is unclear. The V gene lost 5 bases and the J gene lost 0 bases, with 8 bases spanning the gap. The CDR3 sequence is 14 residues long. The CDR3 reads CASSTQLAKNIQYF. CDR3 nucleotides: TGTGCCAGCAGTACACAGCTAGCCAAAAACATTCAGTACTTC.

The chain carries TRBV20-1 and TRBJ1-4; D gene unclear. This CDR3 is built from 11 residues. CDR1 is DFQATT and CDR2 is SNEGSKA in the germline V gene (reference sequence). Deletions cut 0 bases from V and 11 bases from J, with 7 bases between. The CDR3 here is CSARDGAKLFF. The CDR3 DNA sequence: TGCAGTGCTAGAGATGGAGCCAAACTGTTTTTT.

The chain uses TRBV2 and TRBJ1-2; D ambiguous. Trimming removed 7 bases from V and 6 bases from J, with 15 bases in between. CDR3 length: 13 residues. Germline CDR1 SNHLY, CDR2 FYNNEI. The DNA for the CDR3 is TGTGCCAGCAAAGGCAGGAGCCCGAATGGCTACACCTTC. As protein: CASKGRSPNGYTF.

This clonotype showed up just once. This chain uses TRBV20-1 with TRBJ1-2, with a tentative D call TRBD1 (6 bases). Germline CDR1 reads DFQATT; CDR2 reads SNEGSKA (reference sequence). The V gene lost 6 bases and the J gene lost 0 bases, with 11 bases spanning the gap. CDR3 length: 13 amino acids. CDR3 sequence reads: CSAPGTTNYGYTF. DNA of the CDR3: TGCAGTGCACCCGGGACAACTAACTATGGCTACACCTTC.